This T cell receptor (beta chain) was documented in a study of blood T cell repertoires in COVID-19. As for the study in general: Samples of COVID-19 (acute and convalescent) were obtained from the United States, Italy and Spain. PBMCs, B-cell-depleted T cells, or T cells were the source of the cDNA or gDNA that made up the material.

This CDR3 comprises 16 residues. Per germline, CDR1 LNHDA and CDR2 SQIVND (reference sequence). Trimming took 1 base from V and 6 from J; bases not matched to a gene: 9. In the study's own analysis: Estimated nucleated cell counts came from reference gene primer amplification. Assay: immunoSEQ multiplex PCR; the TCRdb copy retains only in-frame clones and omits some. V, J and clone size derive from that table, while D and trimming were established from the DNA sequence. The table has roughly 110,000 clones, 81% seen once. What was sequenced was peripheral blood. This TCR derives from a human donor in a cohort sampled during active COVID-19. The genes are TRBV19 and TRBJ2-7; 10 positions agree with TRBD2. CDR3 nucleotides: TGTGCCAGTAGTATAGTTGGGCTAGCGGGAGTTTCCGAGCAGTACTTC. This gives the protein CASSIVGLAGVSEQYF.